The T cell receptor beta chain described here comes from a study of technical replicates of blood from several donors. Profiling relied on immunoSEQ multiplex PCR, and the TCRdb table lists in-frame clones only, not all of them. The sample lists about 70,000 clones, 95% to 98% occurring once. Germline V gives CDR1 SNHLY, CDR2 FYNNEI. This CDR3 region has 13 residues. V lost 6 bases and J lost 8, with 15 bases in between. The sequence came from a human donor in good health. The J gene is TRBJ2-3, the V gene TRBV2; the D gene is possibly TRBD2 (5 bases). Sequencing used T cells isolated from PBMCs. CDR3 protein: CASSAVRGGTQYF. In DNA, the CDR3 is TGTGCCAGCAGCGCTGTTCGAGGAGGTACGCAGTATTTT.